This TCR beta chain appears in the sequencing data of a study of blood T cell repertoires in COVID-19. The germline V gene encodes CDR1 KGHSH and CDR2 LQKENI. V was clipped by 6 bases and J by 0 bases; unmatched bases: 4. The CDR3 loop spans 15 amino acids. Remarks on this clone: The same CDR3 is also encoded by other DNA sequences in this sample.

Original processing notes: Amplification from reference gene primers served as the basis for estimated nucleated cell counts. Some clones are missing from TCRdb's copy, which holds only in-frame ones; the method was immunoSEQ multiplex PCR. V and J calls plus clone size are reproduced from that table; the DNA served to infer D and trimming. The sample includes over 200,000 clones, 88% of them seen just once. This sequence joins TRBV18 and TRBJ2-1; 8 bases map to TRBD1. The sample taken for sequencing was peripheral blood. The source is a man between 60 and 75 years old who had recovered from COVID-19. The CDR3 DNA sequence: TGTGCCAGCTCCCCGGACAGGGTCTCCTACAATGAGCAGTTCTTC. It translates to CASSPDRVSYNEQFF. The variable domain in full, completed from reference TRBV18 and TRBJ2-1, reads NAGVMQNPRHLVRRRGQEARLRCSPMKGHSHVYWYRQLPEEGLKFMVYLQKENIIDESGMPKERFSAEFPKEGPSILRIQQVVRGDSAAYFCASSPDRVSYNEQFFGPGTRLTVL.